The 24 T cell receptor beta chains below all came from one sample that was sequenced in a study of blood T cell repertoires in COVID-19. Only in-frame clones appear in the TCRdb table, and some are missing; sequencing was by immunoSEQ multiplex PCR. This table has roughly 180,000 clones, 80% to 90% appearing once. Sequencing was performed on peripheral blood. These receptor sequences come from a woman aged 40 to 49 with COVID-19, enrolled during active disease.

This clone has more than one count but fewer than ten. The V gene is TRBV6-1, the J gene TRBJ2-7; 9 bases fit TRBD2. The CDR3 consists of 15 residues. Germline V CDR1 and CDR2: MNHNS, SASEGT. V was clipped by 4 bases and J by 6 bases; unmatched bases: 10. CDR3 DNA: TGTGCCAGCAGTGTAGCCTCAGCGGGAGGTGCCGAGCAGTACTTC. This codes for CASSVASAGGAEQYF.

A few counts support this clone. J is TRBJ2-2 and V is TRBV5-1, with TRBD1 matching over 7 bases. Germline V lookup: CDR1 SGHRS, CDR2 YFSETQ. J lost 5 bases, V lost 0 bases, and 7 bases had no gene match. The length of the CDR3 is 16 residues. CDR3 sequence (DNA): TGCGCCAGCAGCTTGGGCACAGGGGTTGGGACCGGGGAGCTGTTTTTT. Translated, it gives CASSLGTGVGTGELFF.

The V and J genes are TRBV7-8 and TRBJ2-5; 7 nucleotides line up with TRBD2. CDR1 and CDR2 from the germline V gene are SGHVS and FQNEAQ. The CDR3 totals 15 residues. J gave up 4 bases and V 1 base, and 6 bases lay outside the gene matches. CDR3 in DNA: TGTGCCAGCAGCTTAGGGGCGGGAGAGGGAGAGACCCAGTACTTC. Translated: CASSLGAGEGETQYF.

The CDR3 region is CAWGQIRPFNTEAFF. DNA of the CDR3: TGTGCCTGGGGGCAAATCAGGCCTTTTAACACTGAAGCTTTCTTT. The chain joins TRBV30 to TRBJ1-1; D remains unclear. With 5 bases removed from V and 2 bases from J, the gap between germline ends came to 18 bases. The length of the CDR3 is 15 residues. Per germline, CDR1 GTSNPN and CDR2 SVGIG (reference sequence).

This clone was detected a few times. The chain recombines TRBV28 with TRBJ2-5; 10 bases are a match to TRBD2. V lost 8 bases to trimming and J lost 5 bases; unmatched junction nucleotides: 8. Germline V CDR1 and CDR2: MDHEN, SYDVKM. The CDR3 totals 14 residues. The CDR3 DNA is TGTGCCAGCTTCTCTAGCGGGAGTAGTGAGACCCAGTACTTC. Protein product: CASFSSGSSETQYF.

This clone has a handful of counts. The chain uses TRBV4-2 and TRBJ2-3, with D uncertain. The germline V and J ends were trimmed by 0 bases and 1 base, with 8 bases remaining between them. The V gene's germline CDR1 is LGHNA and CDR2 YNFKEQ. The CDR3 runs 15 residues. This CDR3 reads CASSQEKRGTDTQYF. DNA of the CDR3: TGTGCCAGCAGCCAAGAAAAGCGAGGCACAGATACGCAGTATTTT.

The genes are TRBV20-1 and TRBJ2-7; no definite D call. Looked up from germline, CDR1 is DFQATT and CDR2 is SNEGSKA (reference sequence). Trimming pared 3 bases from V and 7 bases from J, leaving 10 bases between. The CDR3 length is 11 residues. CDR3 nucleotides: TGCAGTGCTAGTCCACTTGTAGAGCAGTACTTC. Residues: CSASPLVEQYF.

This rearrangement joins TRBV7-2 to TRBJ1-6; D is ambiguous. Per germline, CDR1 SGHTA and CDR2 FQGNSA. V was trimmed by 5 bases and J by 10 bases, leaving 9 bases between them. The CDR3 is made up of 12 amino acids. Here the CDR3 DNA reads TGTGCCAGCAGCCTAGGAGAGTCACCCCTCCACTTT. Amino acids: CASSLGESPLHF.

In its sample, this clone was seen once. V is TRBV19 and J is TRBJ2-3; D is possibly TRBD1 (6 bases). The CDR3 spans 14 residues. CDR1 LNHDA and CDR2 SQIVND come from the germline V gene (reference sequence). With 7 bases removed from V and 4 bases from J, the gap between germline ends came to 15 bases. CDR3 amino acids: CASTTGYHPDTQYF. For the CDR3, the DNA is TGTGCCAGTACCACAGGGTATCACCCAGATACGCAGTATTTT. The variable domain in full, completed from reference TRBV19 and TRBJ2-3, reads DGGITQSPKYLFRKEGQNVTLSCEQNLNHDAMYWYRQDPGQGLRLIYYSQIVNDFQKGDIAEGYSVSREKKESFPLTVTSAQKNPTAFYLCASTTGYHPDTQYFGPGTRLTVL.

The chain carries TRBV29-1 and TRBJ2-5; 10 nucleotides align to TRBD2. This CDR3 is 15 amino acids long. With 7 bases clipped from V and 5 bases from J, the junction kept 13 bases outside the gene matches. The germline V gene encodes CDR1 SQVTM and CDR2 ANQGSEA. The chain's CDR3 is CSDRASGGAKETQYF. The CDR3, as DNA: TGCAGCGACCGAGCTAGCGGGGGCGCGAAGGAGACCCAGTACTTC.

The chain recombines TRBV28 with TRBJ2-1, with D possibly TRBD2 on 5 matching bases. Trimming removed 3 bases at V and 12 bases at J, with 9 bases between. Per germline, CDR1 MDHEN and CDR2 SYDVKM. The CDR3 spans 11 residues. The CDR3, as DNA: TGTGCCAGCAGTTTTCTAGCTGCGCAGTTCTTC. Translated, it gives CASSFLAAQFF.

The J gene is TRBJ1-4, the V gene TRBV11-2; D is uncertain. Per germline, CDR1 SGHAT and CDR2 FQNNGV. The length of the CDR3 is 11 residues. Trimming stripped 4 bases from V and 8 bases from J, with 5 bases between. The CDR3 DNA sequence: TGTGCCAGCAGCTCGGTGGAAAAACTGTTTTTT. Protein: CASSSVEKLFF.

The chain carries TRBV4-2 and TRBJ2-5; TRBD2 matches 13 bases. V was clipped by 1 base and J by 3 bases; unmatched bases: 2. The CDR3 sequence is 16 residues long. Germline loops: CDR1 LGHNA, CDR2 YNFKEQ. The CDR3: CASSQGTSGREETQYF. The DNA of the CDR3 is TGTGCCAGCAGCCAAGGAACTAGCGGGAGGGAAGAGACCCAGTACTTC.

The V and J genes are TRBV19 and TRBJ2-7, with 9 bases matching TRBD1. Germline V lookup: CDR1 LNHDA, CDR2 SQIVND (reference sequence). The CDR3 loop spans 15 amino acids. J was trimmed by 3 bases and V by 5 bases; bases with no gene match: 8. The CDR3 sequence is CASSGRDRAVYEQYF. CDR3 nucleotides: TGTGCCAGTAGTGGCCGGGACAGGGCCGTCTACGAGCAGTACTTC.

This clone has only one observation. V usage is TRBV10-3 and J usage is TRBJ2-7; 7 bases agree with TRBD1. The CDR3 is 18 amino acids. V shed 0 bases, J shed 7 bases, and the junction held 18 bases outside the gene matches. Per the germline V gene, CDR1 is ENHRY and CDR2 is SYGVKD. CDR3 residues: CAISESRSRTGLSGEQYF. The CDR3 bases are TGTGCCATCAGTGAGTCGAGAAGTAGGACAGGCCTTTCGGGAGAGCAGTACTTC.

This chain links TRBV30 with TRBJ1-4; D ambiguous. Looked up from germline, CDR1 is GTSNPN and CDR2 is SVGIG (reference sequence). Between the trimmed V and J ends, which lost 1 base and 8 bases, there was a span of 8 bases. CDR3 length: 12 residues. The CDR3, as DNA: TGTGCCTGGAGTGCGGACTCGGAAAAACTGTTTTTT. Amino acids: CAWSADSEKLFF.

CDR3 sequence: CASKGERDLGDV. DNA of the CDR3: TGTGCCAGTAAGGGGGAGCGGGACCTTGGTGACGTC. This chain links TRBV19 with TRBJ2-7, with D perhaps TRBD2 (7 bases). The CDR3 totals 12 residues. Germline CDR1 reads LNHDA; CDR2 reads SQIVND (reference sequence).

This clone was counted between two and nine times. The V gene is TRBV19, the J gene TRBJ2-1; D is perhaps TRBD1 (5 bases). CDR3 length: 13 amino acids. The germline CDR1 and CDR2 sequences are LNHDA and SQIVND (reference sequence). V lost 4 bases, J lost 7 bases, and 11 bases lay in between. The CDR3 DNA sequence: TGTGCCAGTAGTAACAGACAGAGAAATGAGCAGTTCTTC. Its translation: CASSNRQRNEQFF. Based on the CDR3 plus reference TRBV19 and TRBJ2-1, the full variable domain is DGGITQSPKYLFRKEGQNVTLSCEQNLNHDAMYWYRQDPGQGLRLIYYSQIVNDFQKGDIAEGYSVSREKKESFPLTVTSAQKNPTAFYLCASSNRQRNEQFFGPGTRLTVL.

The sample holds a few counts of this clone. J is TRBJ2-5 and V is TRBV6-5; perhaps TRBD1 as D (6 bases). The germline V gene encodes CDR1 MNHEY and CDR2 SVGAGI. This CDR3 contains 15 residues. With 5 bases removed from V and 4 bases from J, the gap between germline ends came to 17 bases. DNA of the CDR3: TGTGCCAGCAGTACGGGACATCAGGCCCGAGAGACCCAGTACTTC. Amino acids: CASSTGHQARETQYF.

The DNA for the CDR3 is TGTGCCAGCAGCTCCCGCGAGGGCTGGAGCTCCTACAATGAGCAGTTCTTC. It is translated as CASSSREGWSSYNEQFF. This chain connects TRBV9 to TRBJ2-1; TRBD2 is a possible D gene (5 bases). Trimming took off 4 bases at V and 0 bases at J, with 17 bases between the two ends. Per germline, CDR1 SGDLS and CDR2 YYNGEE. This CDR3 spans 17 amino acids.

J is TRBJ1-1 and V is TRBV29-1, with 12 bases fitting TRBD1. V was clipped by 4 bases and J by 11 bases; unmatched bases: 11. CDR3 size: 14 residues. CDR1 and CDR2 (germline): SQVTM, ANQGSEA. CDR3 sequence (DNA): TGCAGCGTTGTGGGGGACAGGGGGCCTGATGCGGCTTTCTTT. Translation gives CSVVGDRGPDAAFF.

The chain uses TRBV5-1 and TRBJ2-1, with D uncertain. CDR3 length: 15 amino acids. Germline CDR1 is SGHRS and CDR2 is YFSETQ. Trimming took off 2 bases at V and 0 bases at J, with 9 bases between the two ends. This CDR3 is CASSLPGSSYNEQFF. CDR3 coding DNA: TGCGCCAGCAGCTTACCGGGTAGCTCCTACAATGAGCAGTTCTTC.

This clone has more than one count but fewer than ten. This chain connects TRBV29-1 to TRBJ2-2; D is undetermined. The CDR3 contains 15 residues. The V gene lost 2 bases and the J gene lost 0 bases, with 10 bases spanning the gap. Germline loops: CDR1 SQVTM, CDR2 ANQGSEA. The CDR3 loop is CSVESARANTGELFF. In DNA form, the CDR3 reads TGCAGCGTTGAAAGCGCTCGCGCGAACACCGGGGAGCTGTTTTTT.

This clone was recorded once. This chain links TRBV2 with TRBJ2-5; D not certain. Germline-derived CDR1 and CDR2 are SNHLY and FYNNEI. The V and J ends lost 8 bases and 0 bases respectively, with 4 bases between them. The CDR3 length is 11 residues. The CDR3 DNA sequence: TGTGCCAGCCTGTACCAAGAGACCCAGTACTTC. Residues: CASLYQETQYF.